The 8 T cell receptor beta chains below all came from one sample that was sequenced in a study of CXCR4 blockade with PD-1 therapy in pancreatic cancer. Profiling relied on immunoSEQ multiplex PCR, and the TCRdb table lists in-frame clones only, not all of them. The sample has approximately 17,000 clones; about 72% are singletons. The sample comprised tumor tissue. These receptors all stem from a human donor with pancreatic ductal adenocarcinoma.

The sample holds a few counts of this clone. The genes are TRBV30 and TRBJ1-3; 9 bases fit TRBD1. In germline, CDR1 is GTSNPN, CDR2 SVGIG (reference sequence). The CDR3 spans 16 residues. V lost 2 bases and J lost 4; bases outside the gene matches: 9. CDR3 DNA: TGTGCCTGGAGTCAGGGACAGGGTAGAGGGGGAAACACCATATATTTT. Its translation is CAWSQGQGRGGNTIYF. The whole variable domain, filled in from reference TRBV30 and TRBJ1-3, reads SQTIHQWPATLVQPVGSPLSLECTVEGTSNPNLYWYRQAAGRGLQLLFYSVGIGQISSEVPQNLSASRPQDRQFILSSKKLLLSDSGFYLCAWSQGQGRGGNTIYFGEGSWLTVV.

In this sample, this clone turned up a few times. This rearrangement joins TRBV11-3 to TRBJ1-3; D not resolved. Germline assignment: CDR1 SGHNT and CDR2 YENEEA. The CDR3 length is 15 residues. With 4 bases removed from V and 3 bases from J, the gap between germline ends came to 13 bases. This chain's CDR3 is CASSSQRTHGNTIYF. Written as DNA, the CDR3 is TGTGCCAGCAGCTCTCAGAGAACTCATGGAAACACCATATATTTT.

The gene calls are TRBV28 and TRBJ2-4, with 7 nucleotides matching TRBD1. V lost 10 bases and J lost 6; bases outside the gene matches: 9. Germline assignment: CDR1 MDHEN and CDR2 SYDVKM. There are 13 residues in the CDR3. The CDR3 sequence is CAIWDSPRNIQYF. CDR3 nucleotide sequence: TGTGCCATCTGGGACAGTCCGCGAAACATTCAGTACTTC. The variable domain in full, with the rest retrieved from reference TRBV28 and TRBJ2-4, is DVKVTQSSRYLVKRTGEKVFLECVQDMDHENMFWYRQDPGLGLRLIYFSYDVKMKEKGDIPEGYSVSREKKERFSLILESASTNQTSMYLCAIWDSPRNIQYFGAGTRLSVL.

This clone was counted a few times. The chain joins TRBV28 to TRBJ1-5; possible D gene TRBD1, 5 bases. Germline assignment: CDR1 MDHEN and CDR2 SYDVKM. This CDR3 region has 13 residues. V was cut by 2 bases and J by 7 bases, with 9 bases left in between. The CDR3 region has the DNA TGTGCCAGCAGTTTACAGGGAGTACAGCCCCAGCATTTT. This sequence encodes CASSLQGVQPQHF.

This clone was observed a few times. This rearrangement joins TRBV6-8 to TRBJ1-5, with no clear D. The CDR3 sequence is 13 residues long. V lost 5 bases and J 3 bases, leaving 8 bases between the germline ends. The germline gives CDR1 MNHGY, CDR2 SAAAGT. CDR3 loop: CASSRGPNQPQHF. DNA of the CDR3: TGTGCCAGCAGTCGCGGGCCCAATCAGCCCCAGCATTTT.

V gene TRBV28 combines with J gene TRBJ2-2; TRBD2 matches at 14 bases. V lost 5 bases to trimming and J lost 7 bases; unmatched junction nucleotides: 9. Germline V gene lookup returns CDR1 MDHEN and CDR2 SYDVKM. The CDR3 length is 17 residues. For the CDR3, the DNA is TGTGCCAGCAGTGCTCCGGGACTAGCGGGAGTCGGCGGGGAGCTGTTTTTT. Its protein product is CASSAPGLAGVGGELFF.

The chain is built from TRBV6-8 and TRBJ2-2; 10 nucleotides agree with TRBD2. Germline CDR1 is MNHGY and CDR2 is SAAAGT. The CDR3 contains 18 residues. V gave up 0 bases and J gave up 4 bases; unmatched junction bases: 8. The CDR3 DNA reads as TGTGCCAGCAGTTACTCGAATCTAGCGGGAGCAGGCACCGGGGAGCTGTTTTTT. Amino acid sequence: CASSYSNLAGAGTGELFF.

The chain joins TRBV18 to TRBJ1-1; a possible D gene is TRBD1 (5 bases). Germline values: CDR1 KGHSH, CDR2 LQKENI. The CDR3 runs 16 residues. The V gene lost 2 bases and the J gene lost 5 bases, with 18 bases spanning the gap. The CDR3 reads CASSPGRVGGYTEAFF. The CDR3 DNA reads TGTGCCAGCTCACCAGGACGGGTTGGGGGGTATACTGAAGCTTTCTTT.